This record concerns one T cell receptor (beta chain) sequence. Its antigen is as yet unknown. The data stem from a study of blood T cells in healthy people across ages. Regarding the study as a whole: Long-lived donors exceeded aged donors in naive CD4+ cells and diversity.

This CDR3 region has 14 residues. The V gene's germline CDR1 is SGHKS and CDR2 YYEKEE (reference sequence). The second PCR ran roughly 7 to 11 cycles with a sample-barcoded 5' primer and J-beta primers. Each cDNA was tagged by a template-switch adaptor containing 12 random nucleotides. TCRdb analysed the 5' RACE reads with MiXCR anew, one entry per CDR3 protein. In the table there are about 1.4 million distinct CDR3 sequences, approximately 60% of which are singletons. Peripheral blood, roughly 9.1 milliliters per donor, was collected. The clonotype was recovered from a young man in good health. Sample: blood. The chain has TRBV5-5 and TRBJ2-4; 10 nucleotides agree with TRBD1. The J call is uncertain, as TRBJ2-7 better fits the DNA end. DNA for the CDR3: TGTGCCAGCAGGTCCGGGACAGGGGACTACGAGCAGTACTTC. Translating it yields CASRSGTGDYEQYF.